This paragraph reports one T cell receptor beta chain. Its antigen is not known. This sample was included in a study of PD-1 blockade in classical Hodgkin lymphoma. Patients all relapsed after autologous stem cell transplantation, and there was variation in brentuximab vedotin exposure. The repertoire was sequenced with immunoSEQ multiplex PCR; TCRdb's copy has only in-frame clones and lacks some. The table records just over 7,000 clones, roughly four fifths of them present only once. Germline values: CDR1 MNHNS, CDR2 SASEGT. Trimming removed 0 bases from V and 0 bases from J; junction bases left unmatched: 2. The CDR3 covers 15 residues. Whole-study results and caveats: According to reports, newly diagnosed patients had lower baseline TCR diversity than healthy donors, and relapsed/refractory patients had lower baseline TCR diversity still.

The clonotype originates from a human donor with classical Hodgkin lymphoma. The chain employs TRBV6-1 and TRBJ2-7; 7 nucleotides agree with TRBD2. Sequenced material: peripheral blood mononuclear cells (PBMCs), taken at baseline. The DNA of the CDR3 is TGTGCCAGCAGTGAAGCGAGGGACTACTCCTACGAGCAGTACTTC. Translation gives CASSEARDYSYEQYF.